This record looks at one TCR beta chain sequence and its context. This clone's antigen is unknown. One base away there is no much larger clone; base qualities are not given. This sample was taken from a study of blood T cell repertoires in COVID-19 (TCRdb year 2020). A note on the overall study: The collaborator samples originated in the United States, Italy and Spain and spanned the acute and convalescent phases of COVID-19. The repertoires were released in a freely available public database intended as a resource for research on the immune response to SARS-CoV-2. Nearly every sample came with metadata listing a de-identified subject ID, COVID-19 status, age in years and sex. The samples were drawn from two sources: the first 160 participants of the ongoing ImmuneRACE study, and 1,254 subjects contributed by 6 global collaborators. Where available, HLA class I and class II types were obtained from metadata supplied by the sample provider rather than from assay-based typing. The material from the prospective study consisted of cDNA or gDNA derived from T cells, B-cell-depleted T cells, or PBMCs. Deeply sampled blood TCRbeta repertoires from subjects exposed to, actively infected with, or recovered from COVID-19 were included in the dataset. The investigation overall reported the following: Clinical and demographic metadata were provided uncurated, with the amount varying by source and participant.

TCRbeta CDR3 regions were amplified from genomic DNA using the immunoSEQ Assay, a bias-controlled multiplex PCR. In the source study's methods: Nucleated cell counts per sample were estimated from amplification of reference gene primers within the assay. Sequence reads were collapsed and filtered to measure the absolute abundance of every unique TCRbeta CDR3 rearrangement. For each sample, productive Simpson clonality was calculated as the square root of Simpson's diversity index over productive rearrangements. TCRdb retrieved this table from immuneACCESS and kept in-frame rearrangements only. Not all clones are present; in checked studies, unresolved V genes account for under half, and no reason is known for the remainder. V and J calls plus clone size are reproduced from that table; the DNA served to infer D and trimming. Here the sample has 300,000 to 400,000 clones; roughly 89% occur a single time. Clones ranked in the top ten supply approximately 5.5% of the sample.

The germline V gene specifies ENHRY as CDR1 and SYGVKD as CDR2. CDR3 length: 13 amino acids, cysteine to phenylalanine. The DNA shown is the 39-base CDR3, in frame from base 1. V loses 3 bases of germline sequence and J loses 2 bases, and the interval between the two ends is 7 bases. Participants in the prospective study were enrolled through a virtual design, were aged about 18 to 90 years, and lived in roughly 24 United States geographic areas. In the prospective study, cohorts were assigned on the basis of participant-reported clinical history obtained from a screening survey and a study questionnaire. ImmuneRACE Cohort 3 recovered participants were defined by two consecutive negative NP/OP PCR tests, healthcare professional clearance, or symptom resolution. Mobile phlebotomists in the prospective study collected whole blood, serum and a nasopharyngeal or oropharyngeal swab from every participant. Prospective study participants could optionally give additional blood draws and questionnaires over a 2-month period. Prospective study blood samples were shipped either frozen or at room temperature before DNA extraction.

This TCR was sampled from a man aged 55 to 70 who had recovered from COVID-19. Sequenced material: PBMCs or T cells enriched from blood (not recorded which). In this chain, TRBV10-3 is recombined with TRBJ1-2; the D gene lacks a confident call. The CDR3 region: CAISDSTNYGYTF. The nucleotides read TGTGCCATCAGTGATAGCACCAACTATGGCTACACCTTC.